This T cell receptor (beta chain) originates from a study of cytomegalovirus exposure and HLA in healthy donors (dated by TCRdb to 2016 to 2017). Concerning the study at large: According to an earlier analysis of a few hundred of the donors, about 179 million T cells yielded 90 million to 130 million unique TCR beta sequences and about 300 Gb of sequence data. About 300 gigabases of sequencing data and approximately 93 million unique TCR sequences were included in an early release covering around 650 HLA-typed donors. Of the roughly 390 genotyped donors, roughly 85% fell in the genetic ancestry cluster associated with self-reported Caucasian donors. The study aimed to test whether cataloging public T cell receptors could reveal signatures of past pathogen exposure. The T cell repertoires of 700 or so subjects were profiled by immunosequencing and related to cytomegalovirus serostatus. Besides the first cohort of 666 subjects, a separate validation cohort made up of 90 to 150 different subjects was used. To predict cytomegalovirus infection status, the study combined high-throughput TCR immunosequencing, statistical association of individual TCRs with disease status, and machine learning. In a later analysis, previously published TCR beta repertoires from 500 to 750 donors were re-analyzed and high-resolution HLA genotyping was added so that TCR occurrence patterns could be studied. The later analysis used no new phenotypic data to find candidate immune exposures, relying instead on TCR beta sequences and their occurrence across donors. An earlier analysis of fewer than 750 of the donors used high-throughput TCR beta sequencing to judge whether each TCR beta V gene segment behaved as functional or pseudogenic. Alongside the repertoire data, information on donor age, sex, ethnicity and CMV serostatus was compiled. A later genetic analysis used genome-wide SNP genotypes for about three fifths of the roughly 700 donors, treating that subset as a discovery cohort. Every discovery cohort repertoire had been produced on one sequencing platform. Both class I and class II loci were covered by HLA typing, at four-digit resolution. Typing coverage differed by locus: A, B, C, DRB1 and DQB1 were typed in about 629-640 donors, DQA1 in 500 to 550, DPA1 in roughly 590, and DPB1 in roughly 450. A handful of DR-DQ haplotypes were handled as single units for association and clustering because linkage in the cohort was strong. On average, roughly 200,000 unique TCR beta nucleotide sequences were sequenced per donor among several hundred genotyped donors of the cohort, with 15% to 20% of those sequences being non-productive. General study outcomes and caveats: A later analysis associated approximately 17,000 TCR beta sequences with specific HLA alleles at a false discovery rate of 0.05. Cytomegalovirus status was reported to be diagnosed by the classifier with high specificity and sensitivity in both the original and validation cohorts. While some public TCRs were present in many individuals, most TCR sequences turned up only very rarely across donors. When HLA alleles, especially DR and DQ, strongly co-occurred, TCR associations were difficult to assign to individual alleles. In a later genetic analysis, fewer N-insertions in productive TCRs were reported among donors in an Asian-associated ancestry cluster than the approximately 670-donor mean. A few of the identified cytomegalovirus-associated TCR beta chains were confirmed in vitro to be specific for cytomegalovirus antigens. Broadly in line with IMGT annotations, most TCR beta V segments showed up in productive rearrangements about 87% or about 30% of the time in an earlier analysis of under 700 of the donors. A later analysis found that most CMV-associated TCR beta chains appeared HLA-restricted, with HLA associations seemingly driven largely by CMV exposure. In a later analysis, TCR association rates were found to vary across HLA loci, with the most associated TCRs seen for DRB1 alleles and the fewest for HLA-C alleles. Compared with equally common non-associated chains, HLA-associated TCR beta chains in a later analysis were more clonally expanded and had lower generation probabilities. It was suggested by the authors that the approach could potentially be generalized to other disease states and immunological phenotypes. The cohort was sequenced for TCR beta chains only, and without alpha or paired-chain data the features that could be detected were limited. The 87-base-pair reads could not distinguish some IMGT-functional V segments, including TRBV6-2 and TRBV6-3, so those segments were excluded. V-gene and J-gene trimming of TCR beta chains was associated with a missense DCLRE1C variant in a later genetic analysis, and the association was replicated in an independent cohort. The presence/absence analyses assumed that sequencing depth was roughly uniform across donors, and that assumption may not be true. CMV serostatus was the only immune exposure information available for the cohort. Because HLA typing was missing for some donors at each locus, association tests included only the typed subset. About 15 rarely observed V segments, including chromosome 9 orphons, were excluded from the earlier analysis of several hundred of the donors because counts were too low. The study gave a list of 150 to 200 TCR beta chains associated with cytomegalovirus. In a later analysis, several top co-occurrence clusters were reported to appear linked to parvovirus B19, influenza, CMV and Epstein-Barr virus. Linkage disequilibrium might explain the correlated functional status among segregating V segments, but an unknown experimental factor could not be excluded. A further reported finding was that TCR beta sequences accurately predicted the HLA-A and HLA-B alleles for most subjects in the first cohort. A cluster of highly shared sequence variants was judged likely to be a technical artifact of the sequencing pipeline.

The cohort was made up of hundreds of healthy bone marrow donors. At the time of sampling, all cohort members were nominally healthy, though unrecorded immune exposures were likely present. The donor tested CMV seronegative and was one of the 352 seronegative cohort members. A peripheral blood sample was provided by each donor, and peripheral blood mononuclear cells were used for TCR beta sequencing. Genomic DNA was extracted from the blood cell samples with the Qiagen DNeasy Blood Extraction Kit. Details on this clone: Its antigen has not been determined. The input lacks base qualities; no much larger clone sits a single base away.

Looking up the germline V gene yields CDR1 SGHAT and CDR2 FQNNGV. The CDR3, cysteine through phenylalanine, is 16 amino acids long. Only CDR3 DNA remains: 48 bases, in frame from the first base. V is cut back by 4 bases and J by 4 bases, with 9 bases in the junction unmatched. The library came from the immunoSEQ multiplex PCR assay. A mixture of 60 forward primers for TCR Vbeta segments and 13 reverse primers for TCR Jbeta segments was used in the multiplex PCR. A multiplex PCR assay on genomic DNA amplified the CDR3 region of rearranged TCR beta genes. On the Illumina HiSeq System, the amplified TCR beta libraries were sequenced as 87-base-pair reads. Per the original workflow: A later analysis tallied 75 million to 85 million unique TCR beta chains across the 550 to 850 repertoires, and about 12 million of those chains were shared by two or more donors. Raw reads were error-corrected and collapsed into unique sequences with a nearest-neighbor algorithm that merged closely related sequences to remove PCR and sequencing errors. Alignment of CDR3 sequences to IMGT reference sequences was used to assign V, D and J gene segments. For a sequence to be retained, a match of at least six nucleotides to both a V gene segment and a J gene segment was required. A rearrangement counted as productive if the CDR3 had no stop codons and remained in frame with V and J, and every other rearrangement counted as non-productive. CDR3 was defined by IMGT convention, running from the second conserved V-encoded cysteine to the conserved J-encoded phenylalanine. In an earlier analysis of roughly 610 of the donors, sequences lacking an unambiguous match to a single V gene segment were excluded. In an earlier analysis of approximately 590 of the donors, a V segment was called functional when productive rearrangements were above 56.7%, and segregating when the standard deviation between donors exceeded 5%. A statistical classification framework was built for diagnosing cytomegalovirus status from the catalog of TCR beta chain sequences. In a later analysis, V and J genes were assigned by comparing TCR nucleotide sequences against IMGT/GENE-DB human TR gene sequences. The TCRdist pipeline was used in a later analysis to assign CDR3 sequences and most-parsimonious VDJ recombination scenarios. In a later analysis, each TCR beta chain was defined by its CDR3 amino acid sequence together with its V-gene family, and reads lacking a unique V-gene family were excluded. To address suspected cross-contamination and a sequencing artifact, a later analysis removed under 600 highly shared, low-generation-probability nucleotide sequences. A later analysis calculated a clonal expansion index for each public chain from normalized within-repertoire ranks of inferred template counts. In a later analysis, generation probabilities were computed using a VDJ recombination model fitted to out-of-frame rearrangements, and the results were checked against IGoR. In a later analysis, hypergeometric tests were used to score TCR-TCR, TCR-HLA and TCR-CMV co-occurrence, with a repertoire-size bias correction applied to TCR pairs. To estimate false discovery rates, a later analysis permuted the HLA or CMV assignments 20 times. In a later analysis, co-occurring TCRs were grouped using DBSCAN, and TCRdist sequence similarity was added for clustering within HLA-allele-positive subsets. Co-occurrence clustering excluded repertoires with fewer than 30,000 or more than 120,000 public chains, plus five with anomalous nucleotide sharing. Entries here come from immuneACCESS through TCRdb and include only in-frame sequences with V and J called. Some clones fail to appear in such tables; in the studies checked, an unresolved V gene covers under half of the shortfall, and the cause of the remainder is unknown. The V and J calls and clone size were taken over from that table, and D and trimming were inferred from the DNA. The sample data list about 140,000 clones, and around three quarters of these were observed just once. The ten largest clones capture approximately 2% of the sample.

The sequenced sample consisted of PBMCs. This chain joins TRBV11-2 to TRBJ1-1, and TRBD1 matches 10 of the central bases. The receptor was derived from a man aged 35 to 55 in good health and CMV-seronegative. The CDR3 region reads CASSYHPGQGTTEAFF. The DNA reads TGTGCCAGCAGCTATCACCCGGGACAGGGGACCACTGAAGCTTTCTTT. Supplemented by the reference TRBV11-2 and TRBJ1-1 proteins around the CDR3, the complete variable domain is EAGVAQSPRYKIIEKRQSVAFWCNPISGHATLYWYQQILGQGPKLLIQFQNNGVVDDSQLPKDRFSAERLKGVDSTLKIQPAKLEDSAVYLCASSYHPGQGTTEAFFGQGTRLTVV.